Following are 30 T cell receptor beta chains from one sample sequenced in a study of cytomegalovirus exposure and HLA in healthy donors. It was with 60 Vbeta and 13 Jbeta primers that the PCR ran. Here immunoSEQ multiplex PCR was the method, and the copy in TCRdb shows in-frame clones only, minus some. Its table lists around 100,000 clones. The sequencing sample was made of PBMCs. All receptors derive from a man in his forties or fifties in good health and CMV-seronegative.

This chain links TRBV7-2 with TRBJ1-3, with D tentatively TRBD1 (5 bases). CDR1 is SGHTA, CDR2 FQGNSA, per germline. Trimming took 3 bases from V and 7 from J, leaving 10 bases between them. CDR3 length: 13 amino acids. The CDR3 region has the DNA TGTGCCAGCAGCTTCACAGGACGCAACACCATATATTTT. Its translation: CASSFTGRNTIYF.

The V call is TRBV7-8, the J call TRBJ2-7, with D possibly being TRBD2 (5 bases). The CDR3 length is 15 residues. V lost 0 bases and J 2 bases, leaving 11 bases between the germline ends. Looked up from germline, CDR1 is SGHVS and CDR2 is FQNEAQ. In nucleotides, the CDR3 is TGTGCCAGCAGCTTAGCAGAGGGCCCGACCTACGAGCAGTACTTC. Its translation: CASSLAEGPTYEQYF.

V usage is TRBV9 and J usage is TRBJ2-3; no clear D. The CDR3 is made up of 13 amino acids. The V gene lost 4 bases and the J gene lost 2 bases, with 8 bases spanning the gap. Germline lookup yields CDR1 SGDLS and CDR2 YYNGEE. CDR3 bases: TGTGCCAGCAGCCCTACCATCACAGATACGCAGTATTTT. Translated: CASSPTITDTQYF. The variable domain in full, with the rest retrieved from reference TRBV9 and TRBJ2-3, is DSGVTQTPKHLITATGQRVTLRCSPRSGDLSVYWYQQSLDQGLQFLIQYYNGEERAKGNILERFSAQQFPDLHSELNLSSLELGDSALYFCASSPTITDTQYFGPGTRLTVL.

This rearrangement joins TRBV6-4 to TRBJ2-3, with 8 bases fitting TRBD2. In germline, CDR1 is MRHNA, CDR2 SNTAGT. The CDR3 length is 14 residues. V was pared by 5 bases and J by 3 bases, with 4 bases of the junction left unmatched. The DNA of the CDR3 is TGTGCCAGCAGTTCCGCGGGGGGAACAGATACGCAGTATTTT. This codes for CASSSAGGTDTQYF.

V gene TRBV10-1 combines with J gene TRBJ2-7; D perhaps matches TRBD1 (7 bases). The germline V gene encodes CDR1 WNHNN and CDR2 SYGVQD (reference sequence). The CDR3 consists of 15 residues. The V and J ends lost 7 bases and 5 bases respectively, with 21 bases between them. CDR3 nucleotides: TGCGCCAGCACCCCCGGCGGCAGGGGGGTTCACGAGCAGTACTTC. Its translation: CASTPGGRGVHEQYF.

CDR3 amino acids: CASSFLGTSFHEQYF. CDR3 nucleotide sequence: TGTGCCAGCAGCTTTTTAGGGACTAGCTTCCACGAGCAGTACTTC. The V and J genes are TRBV5-5 and TRBJ2-7, with 9 bases fitting TRBD2. The CDR3 spans 15 residues. The V gene's germline CDR1 is SGHKS and CDR2 YYEKEE (reference sequence). V trimming: 2 bases; J trimming: 5 bases; junction bases outside the gene matches: 8.

The rearrangement uses TRBV30 and TRBJ2-1, with TRBD1 as a possible D gene (6 bases). Germline values: CDR1 GTSNPN, CDR2 SVGIG (reference sequence). This CDR3 spans 14 amino acids. Trimming removed 8 bases at V and 1 base at J, with 15 bases between. For the CDR3, the DNA is TGTGCCGGAACGACAGGTCAATCCTACAATGAGCAGTTCTTC. The encoded protein is CAGTTGQSYNEQFF.

The rearrangement links TRBV5-1 to TRBJ2-2; tentative D call: TRBD1 (6 bases). Germline V gene sequence: CDR1 SGHRS, CDR2 YFSETQ. The ends were cut back, 3 bases at V and 0 bases at J, with 9 bases in the middle. The CDR3 sequence is 15 residues long. The CDR3 DNA is TGCGCCAGCAGCTGGCAGGGGTCGAACACCGGGGAGCTGTTTTTT. It translates to CASSWQGSNTGELFF.

The gene calls are TRBV7-9 and TRBJ1-5; 10 nucleotides match TRBD1. There are 16 residues in the CDR3. V lost 2 bases to trimming and J lost 2 bases; unmatched junction nucleotides: 3. Germline V lookup: CDR1 SEHNR, CDR2 FQNEAQ (reference sequence). The CDR3 DNA sequence: TGTGCCAGCAGCTTATACGGGACAGGGGGCAATCAGCCCCAGCATTTT. Protein: CASSLYGTGGNQPQHF.

The chain links TRBV9 to TRBJ2-5, with D maybe TRBD2 (6 bases). V was cut by 0 bases and J by 7 bases, with 19 bases left in between. Germline CDR1 reads SGDLS; CDR2 reads YYNGEE. CDR3 size: 16 residues. CDR3 region: CASSVATGGPEGTQYF. CDR3 DNA sequence: TGTGCCAGCAGCGTAGCTACCGGGGGACCCGAGGGGACCCAGTACTTC.

This CDR3 reads CASSKTGYGYTF. The CDR3 DNA reads TGTGCCAGCAGTAAAACAGGCTATGGCTACACCTTC. This rearrangement joins TRBV6-5 to TRBJ1-2; D is possibly TRBD1 (5 bases). Germline V gives CDR1 MNHEY, CDR2 SVGAGI. The CDR3 totals 12 residues. The germline V and J ends were trimmed by 5 bases and 4 bases, with 8 bases remaining between them.

The chain joins TRBV9 to TRBJ2-1; 7 nucleotides match TRBD2. The CDR3 totals 15 residues. Losses at the gene ends were 3 bases for V and 4 bases for J; bases not matched to a gene: 7. The germline V gene has CDR1 SGDLS and CDR2 YYNGEE. DNA for the CDR3: TGTGCCAGCAGCGACGGGGGAGGGACTTACAATGAGCAGTTCTTC. Protein: CASSDGGGTYNEQFF.

The V and J genes are TRBV5-1 and TRBJ1-1; 8 nucleotides align to TRBD1. The length of the CDR3 is 15 residues. From germline, CDR1 is SGHRS and CDR2 YFSETQ. V dropped 4 bases and J dropped 4; count of bases not matched to a gene: 9. The CDR3 nucleotides read TGCGCCAGCAGCGACGACGGACAGGGTCGCACTGAAGCTTTCTTT. This sequence encodes CASSDDGQGRTEAFF.

CDR3 amino acids: CASSHRDTLSAQYF. In DNA, the CDR3 is TGTGCCAGCAGTCACCGGGACACCCTATCAGCGCAGTACTTC. The chain combines TRBV27 with TRBJ2-7; possibly TRBD1 for D (6 bases). V was pared by 5 bases and J by 9 bases, with 20 bases between. Germline loops: CDR1 MNHEY, CDR2 SMNVEV (reference sequence). This CDR3 comprises 14 residues.

This chain uses TRBV2 with TRBJ2-7, with 7 nucleotides matching TRBD2. In germline, CDR1 is SNHLY, CDR2 FYNNEI. V lost 6 bases and J lost 9; bases outside the gene matches: 5. CDR3 length equals 11 residues. In DNA form, the CDR3 reads TGTGCCAGCAGCAGGGAGCGGGGGCAGTACTTC. It is translated as CASSRERGQYF.

The rearrangement links TRBV7-9 to TRBJ2-7; D gene unclear. Looked up from germline, CDR1 is SEHNR and CDR2 is FQNEAQ (reference sequence). The CDR3 loop spans 14 amino acids. V was cut by 5 bases and J by 7 bases, with 18 bases left in between. CDR3: CASSRIERPGEQYF. In DNA form, the CDR3 reads TGTGCCAGCAGCCGCATAGAGAGGCCTGGGGAGCAGTACTTC.

The J gene is TRBJ2-1, the V gene TRBV7-2; 9 bases line up with TRBD2. Per germline, CDR1 SGHTA and CDR2 FQGNSA. The CDR3 runs 16 residues. Trimming cost V 0 bases and J 10 bases; bases outside gene matches: 10. The CDR3 loop is CASSLANVAGAREQFF. CDR3 nucleotides: TGTGCCAGCAGCTTAGCAAATGTAGCGGGAGCACGGGAGCAGTTCTTC.

The gene calls are TRBV10-3 and TRBJ2-7; 8 bases fit TRBD1. Trimming removed 6 bases from V and 8 bases from J; junction bases left unmatched: 6. Germline CDR1 and CDR2: ENHRY and SYGVKD. The CDR3 length is 12 residues. The DNA of the CDR3 is TGTGCCATCAGCCGGGACAGGAACAAGCAGTACTTC. Translated, it gives CAISRDRNKQYF.

The CDR3 DNA sequence: TGTGCCAGCAGCGGGGGGCGCAGGGGGGACACTGAAGCTTTCTTT. This codes for CASSGGRRGDTEAFF. V is TRBV5-6 and J is TRBJ1-1; 7 positions agree with TRBD1. Germline V gene sequence: CDR1 SGHDT, CDR2 YYEEEE. This CDR3 is built from 15 residues. V dropped 4 bases and J dropped 3; count of bases not matched to a gene: 9. Full variable domain (remainder filled in from reference TRBV5-6 and TRBJ1-1): DAGVTQSPTHLIKTRGQQVTLRCSPKSGHDTVSWYQQALGQGPQFIFQYYEEEERQRGNFPDRFSGHQFPNYSSELNVNALLLGDSALYLCASSGGRRGDTEAFFGQGTRLTVV.

The chain employs TRBV7-8 and TRBJ1-1; D gene ambiguous. The CDR3 loop spans 14 amino acids. V lost 5 bases to trimming and J lost 2 bases, with 12 bases between them. Germline values: CDR1 SGHVS, CDR2 FQNEAQ. The CDR3 reads CASSPPGENTEAFF. The CDR3 DNA sequence: TGTGCCAGCAGCCCTCCGGGAGAAAACACTGAAGCTTTCTTT.

The V call is TRBV30, the J call TRBJ1-1; 7 nucleotides agree with TRBD1. The CDR3 is 18 amino acids. V shed 1 base, J shed 3 bases, and the junction held 17 bases outside the gene matches. The germline V gene encodes CDR1 GTSNPN and CDR2 SVGIG (reference sequence). The CDR3 DNA reads TGTGCCTGGAGTGACCCGACAGGGCAAAGTGGGGGAGACACTGAAGCTTTCTTT. Encoded protein: CAWSDPTGQSGGDTEAFF.

The chain combines TRBV6-1 with TRBJ1-5, with 8 bases identical to TRBD1. Germline CDR1 reads MNHNS; CDR2 reads SASEGT. The CDR3 runs to 15 residues. Unmatched junction bases numbered 8, after V lost 2 bases and J lost 8 bases. The DNA for the CDR3 is TGTGCCAGCAGTGAAACTGGACAGGGAAGTAAGCCCCAGCATTTT. This sequence encodes CASSETGQGSKPQHF.

J is TRBJ2-2 and V is TRBV5-4; D might be TRBD1 (6 bases). This CDR3 contains 15 residues. With 2 bases removed from V and 1 base from J, the gap between germline ends came to 9 bases. The V gene's germline CDR1 is SGHNT and CDR2 YYREEE (reference sequence). The CDR3 bases are TGTGCCAGCAGCTTTGGGACAATGAACACCGGGGAGCTGTTTTTT. Amino acids: CASSFGTMNTGELFF.

The chain carries TRBV7-2 and TRBJ1-2, with TRBD1 matching 8 bases. Per germline, CDR1 SGHTA and CDR2 FQGNSA. V gave up 4 bases and J gave up 1 base; unmatched junction bases: 8. There are 16 residues in the CDR3. The CDR3 region has the DNA TGTGCCAGCAGCTCATATTTGGGACAGGATAACTATGGCTACACCTTC. Translating gives CASSSYLGQDNYGYTF.

The rearrangement links TRBV5-6 to TRBJ2-5, with D possibly being TRBD1 (6 bases). The DNA end is more similar to TRBJ2-7, so the J call may be wrong. Looked up from germline, CDR1 is SGHDT and CDR2 is YYEEEE. This CDR3 comprises 11 residues. For the CDR3, the DNA is TGTGCCAGCAGTCAGGGGAACGAGCAGTACTTC. Its translation: CASSQGNEQYF.

This chain's CDR3 is CASSLAGANNEQFF. For the CDR3, the DNA is TGTGCCAGCAGCTTAGCGGGGGCAAACAATGAGCAGTTCTTC. The J gene is TRBJ2-1, the V gene TRBV7-8, with D tentatively TRBD1 (6 bases). Germline V gene data show CDR1 as SGHVS and CDR2 as FQNEAQ. The CDR3 length is 14 residues. V was trimmed by 0 bases and J by 5 bases, leaving 8 bases between them.

The gene calls are TRBV6-6 and TRBJ1-1; no clear D gene. The V end lost 7 bases, the J end lost 8 bases, and 17 bases lay between the germline ends. Germline CDR1 reads MNHNY; CDR2 reads SVGAGI (reference sequence). The CDR3 runs to 13 residues. CDR3 region: CASTLPRRVEAFF. The CDR3 DNA is TGTGCCAGCACTTTACCCCGGAGGGTCGAAGCTTTCTTT.

The chain couples TRBV19 to TRBJ2-7; TRBD2 matches at 12 bases. The J segment lost 2 bases and the V segment lost 3 bases, leaving 2 bases of the junction unmatched. This CDR3 spans 15 amino acids. Germline CDR1 reads LNHDA; CDR2 reads SQIVND (reference sequence). The CDR3 region has the DNA TGTGCCAGTAGTATCCGGACTAGCGGGGCCTACGAGCAGTACTTC. This codes for CASSIRTSGAYEQYF.

This rearrangement joins TRBV12-5 to TRBJ1-1, with a tentative D call TRBD1 (6 bases). The CDR3 is made up of 14 amino acids. The germline V gene encodes CDR1 LGHNT and CDR2 FRNRAP. V lost 1 base, J lost 2 bases, and 8 bases lay in between. CDR3 loop: CASGLADSNTEAFF. The CDR3, as DNA: TGTGCTAGTGGTTTGGCGGACAGTAACACTGAAGCTTTCTTT.

CDR3 amino acids: CASSLRDSEFF. For the CDR3, the DNA is TGTGCCAGCAGCTTGCGGGACAGCGAGTTCTTC. This chain connects TRBV7-2 to TRBJ2-1, with a possible D match to TRBD1 (7 bases). Germline V gene data show CDR1 as SGHTA and CDR2 as FQGNSA. The CDR3 is 11 residues long. The V end was cut by 3 bases, the J end by 14 bases, with 11 bases between. The variable domain in full, completed from reference TRBV7-2 and TRBJ2-1, reads GAGVSQSPSNKVTEKGKDVELRCDPISGHTALYWYRQSLGQGLEFLIYFQGNSAPDKSGLPSDRFSAERTGGSVSTLTIQRTQQEDSAVYLCASSLRDSEFFGPGTRLTVL.